The present T cell receptor (beta chain) was sequenced within a study of blood T cell repertoires in COVID-19 (dated by TCRdb to the early 2020s). Notes on the research overall: Collaborator samples came from the United States, Italy and Spain and covered acute and convalescent phases of COVID-19. Where available, HLA class I and class II types were taken from metadata supplied by the sample provider and were not determined by assay-based typing. The prospective study material was composed of cDNA or gDNA derived from T cells, B-cell-depleted T cells, or PBMCs. The sample metadata nearly always contained a de-identified subject ID, COVID-19 status, age in years and sex. Deeply sampled blood TCRbeta repertoires from subjects exposed to, actively infected with, or recovered from COVID-19 were included in the dataset. The repertoires were released in a freely available public database meant as a resource for research on the immune response to SARS-CoV-2. Samples came from the ongoing ImmuneRACE study (first 160 participants) plus 1,254 subjects from 6 global collaborators. The paper's findings and limits, for the study overall: Clinical and demographic metadata were provided uncurated, with the amount varying by source and participant.

V trim: 1 base; J trim: 3 bases; unmatched bases: 2. The CDR3 spans 16 residues, from the cysteine through the phenylalanine. CDR3 DNA only is kept here, 48 bases in frame from base 1. Sequences KGHSH (CDR1) and LQKENI (CDR2) are obtained from the germline V gene. TCRbeta CDR3 regions were amplified from genomic DNA using the immunoSEQ Assay, a bias-controlled multiplex PCR. Per the authors' processing: The number of nucleated cells in each sample was estimated from the amplification of reference gene primers within the assay. To quantify the absolute abundance of each unique TCRbeta CDR3 rearrangement, sequence reads were collapsed and filtered. For each sample, productive Simpson clonality was calculated as the square root of Simpson's diversity index across productive rearrangements. TCRdb's version of the immuneACCESS table is confined to in-frame rearrangements and falls short of the full clone set. An unresolved V gene accounts for under half of the shortfall where checked; the remainder is of unknown origin. V and J calls and clone size follow that table, whereas D and trimming were derived from the DNA. The sample yields 250,000 to 300,000 clones; approximately 90% were counted once. Approximately 3% of the sample is in the top ten clones.

Regarding this clone: The antigen this receptor binds is unknown. Per-base qualities were not stored, and no clone one base away is much larger.

The collaborating institutions used their own protocols to collect whole blood in K2EDTA tubes. For TCRbeta analysis, collaborators shipped samples as frozen whole blood, isolated PBMCs, or DNA extracted from either of those sample types. Sequencing was carried out using peripheral blood. The TCR was taken from a woman younger than 45 with active or convalescent COVID-19. The V and J segments used are TRBV18 and TRBJ2-1; the central 11 bases match TRBD1. In nucleotides, the sequence is TGTGCCAGCTCACCACGCGGGACAGGGGGCTACAATGAGCAGTTCTTC. Its protein is CASSPRGTGGYNEQFF.